Given below is one TCR beta chain in context. The data derive from a study of blood T cell repertoires in COVID-19. Turning to the study itself: Nucleic acid was either cDNA or gDNA, and it came from T cells, B-cell-depleted T cells, or PBMCs.

Study processing details: Reference gene primer amplification yielded estimated nucleated cell counts. Only in-frame clones appear in the TCRdb table, and some are missing; sequencing was by immunoSEQ multiplex PCR. D and trimming come from the DNA, and the V and J calls and clone size come from that table. The sample yields around 240,000 clones, 70% to 90% seen once. Study members were between 18 and 89 years old and lived in approximately 25 US regions. This CDR3 comprises 13 residues. Germline V CDR1 and CDR2: LGHDT, YNNKEL (reference sequence). V was pared by 3 bases and J by 8 bases, with 10 bases between.

The chain combines TRBV3-1 (or the pseudogene TRBV3-2) with TRBJ2-2; D is uncertain. The sequence was obtained from a woman between 50 and 59 years old who had recovered from COVID-19. The material sequenced was PBMCs or T cells enriched from blood (not recorded which). CDR3 sequence reads: CASSQRSTGELFF. The CDR3 nucleotides read TGTGCCAGCAGCCAGAGGTCTACTGGGGAGCTGTTTTTT.